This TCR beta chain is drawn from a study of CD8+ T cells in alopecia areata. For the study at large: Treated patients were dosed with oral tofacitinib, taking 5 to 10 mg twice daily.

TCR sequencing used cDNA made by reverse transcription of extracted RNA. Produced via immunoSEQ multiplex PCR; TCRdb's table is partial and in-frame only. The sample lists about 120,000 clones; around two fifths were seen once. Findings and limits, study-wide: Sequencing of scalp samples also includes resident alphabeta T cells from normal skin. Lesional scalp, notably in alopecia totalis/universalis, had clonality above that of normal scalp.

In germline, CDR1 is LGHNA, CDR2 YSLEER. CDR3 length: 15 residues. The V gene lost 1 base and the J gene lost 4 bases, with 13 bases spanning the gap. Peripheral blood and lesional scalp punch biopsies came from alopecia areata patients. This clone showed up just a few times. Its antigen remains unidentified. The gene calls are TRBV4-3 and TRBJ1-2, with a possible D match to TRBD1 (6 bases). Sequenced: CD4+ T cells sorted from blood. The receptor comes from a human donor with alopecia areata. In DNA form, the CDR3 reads TGCGCCAGCAGCCAAGGGAGTTTACAGGGCTATGGCTACACCTTC. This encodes CASSQGSLQGYGYTF.